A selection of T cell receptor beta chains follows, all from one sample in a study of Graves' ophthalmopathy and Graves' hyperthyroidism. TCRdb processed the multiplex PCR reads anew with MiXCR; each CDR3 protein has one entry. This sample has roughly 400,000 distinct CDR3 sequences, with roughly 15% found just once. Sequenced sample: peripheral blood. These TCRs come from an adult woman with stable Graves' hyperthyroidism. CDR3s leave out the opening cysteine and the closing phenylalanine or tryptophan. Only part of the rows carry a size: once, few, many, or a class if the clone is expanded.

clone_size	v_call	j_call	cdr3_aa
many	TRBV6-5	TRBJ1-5	ASSYSGVSNQPQH
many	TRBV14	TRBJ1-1	ASSQALTEAF
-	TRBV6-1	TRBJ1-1	ASSESPWTEAF
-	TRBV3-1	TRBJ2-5	ASSQYVGLAGQETQY
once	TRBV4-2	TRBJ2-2	ASSQERLDPPGELF
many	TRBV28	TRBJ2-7	ASRLRFFPMFYEQY
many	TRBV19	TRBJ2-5	ATTPGGGETQY
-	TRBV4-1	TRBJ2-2	ASSQRPTSAAGELF
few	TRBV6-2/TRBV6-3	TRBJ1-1	ASRTVRGRDTEAF
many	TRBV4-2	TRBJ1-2	ASSQNPHRQGNNYGYT
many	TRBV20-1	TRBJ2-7	SASVREYEQY
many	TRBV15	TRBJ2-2	ATSHRAENTGELF
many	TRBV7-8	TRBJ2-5	ASSLVSYGTRRETQY
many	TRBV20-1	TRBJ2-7	SARDRVAGHYEQY
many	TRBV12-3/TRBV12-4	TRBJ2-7	ASSLNSGSPYEQY
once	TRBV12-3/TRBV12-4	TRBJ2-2	ASTPGQGVTGELF
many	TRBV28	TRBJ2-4	ASRLAGGGDIKY
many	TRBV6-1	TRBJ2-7	ASSKDSYEQY
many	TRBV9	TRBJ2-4	ASSPWTGDIQY
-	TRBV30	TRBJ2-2	AWSIPGSTGELF
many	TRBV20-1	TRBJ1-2	SARDREAGGWSYGYT
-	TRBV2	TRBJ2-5	ASSDVLAGGVQTQY
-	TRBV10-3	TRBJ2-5	AISELQETKY
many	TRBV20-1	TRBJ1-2	SGGQNNYGYT
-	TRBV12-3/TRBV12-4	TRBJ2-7	ASSSLAGEQY